This TCR beta chain was sequenced in a study of beta chain features in type 1 diabetes. This clone has a handful of counts. Sequencing targeted expressed TCRB transcripts, as all isolated RNA had been reverse transcribed. Average reads for naive, central memory and regulatory T cell samples were roughly 3.4 million. Some clones are missing from TCRdb's copy, which holds only in-frame ones; the method was immunoSEQ multiplex PCR. The sample lists 860,000 or so clones, 15% to 20% occurring once. This CDR3 is built from 14 residues. Trimming took 6 bases from V and 0 from J, leaving 11 bases between them. Germline-derived CDR1 and CDR2 are MNHEY and SMNVEV (reference sequence).

This chain links TRBV27 with TRBJ2-5; D is ambiguous. This TCR came from a young woman in good health. The sample taken for sequencing was naive CD4+ T cells from blood. The CDR3 nucleotides read TGTGCCAGCAGCTCAGAACGGTACCAAGAGACCCAGTACTTC. Amino acids: CASSSERYQETQYF.